This T cell receptor (beta chain) was recorded in a study of blood T cell repertoires in COVID-19. Whole-study context: Sample material is recorded as cDNA or gDNA derived from T cells, B-cell-depleted T cells, or PBMCs.

Profiled with immunoSEQ multiplex PCR; TCRdb holds only in-frame clones, not every one. The repertoire consists of 150,000 or so clones, with 75% to 90% occurring once and the leading ten covering roughly 5%. The germline gives CDR1 MNHEY, CDR2 SVGAGI. With V trimmed by 6 bases and J by 2 bases, 7 bases remained unmatched. This CDR3 is 15 amino acids long. In terms of age and location, participants ranged from about 18 to 95 years and lived in roughly 22 US areas. Participants reported their clinical history, and cohort assignment relied on those reports. A PCR-confirmed or clinician-diagnosed COVID-19 case had contacted exposed participants within 2 weeks of entry.

This clonotype was obtained from a man in his 70s who had been exposed to COVID-19. The genes are TRBV6-5 and TRBJ2-1; 7 nucleotides match TRBD2. Sequencing used PBMCs or T cells enriched from blood (not recorded which). The CDR3 protein is CASRLGGGAYNEQFF. The CDR3 nucleotides read TGTGCCAGCAGGTTGGGCGGGGGAGCCTACAATGAGCAGTTCTTC.